This section outlines one TCR beta chain sequence together with its context. Its antigen is not identified. The V gene lost 0 bases and the J gene lost 5 bases, with 11 bases spanning the gap. This CDR3 is 14 amino acids long. The germline V gene encodes CDR1 MNHEY and CDR2 SVGEGT. Alongside a J-beta primer mix, a sample-barcoded 5' primer served in a second PCR lasting roughly 7 to 12 cycles. TCRdb reanalysed the 5' RACE reads using MiXCR and keeps one entry per CDR3 protein. Counted here are about 1.8 million distinct CDR3 sequences, around half occurring once; the ten biggest clones make up 2.1%. Every sample yielded at least 6 million isolated PBMCs. These data originate in a study of blood T cells in healthy people across ages. General study findings and limits: Roughly linear age-related decline in beta diversity appeared, significant by age about 40.

The chain recombines TRBV6-2 or TRBV6-3 with TRBJ2-7, with D perhaps matching TRBD2 (7 bases). The source is a woman aged 40 to 50 in good health. Specimen: blood. CDR3 loop: CASSYSLGGHEQYF. CDR3 nucleotides: TGTGCCAGCAGTTACTCCCTGGGGGGGCACGAGCAGTACTTC.